This T cell receptor beta chain comes out of a study of molecular identifiers for immune sequencing clone quantification. Each CDR3 protein gets one entry after TCRdb re-called the PCR reads with MiXCR. The table has hundreds of thousands of distinct CDR3 sequences, roughly 24% seen once. Concerning this clonotype itself: An end of the junction does not agree with germline; a read error may underlie this.

The length of the CDR3 is 17 residues. CDR1 is LGHDT, CDR2 YNNKEL, per germline (reference sequence). The source of this sequence is a human donor in good health. Some libraries in this study had Jurkat cell RNA spiked in. J is TRBJ1-6 and V is TRBV3-1, with 8 nucleotides matching TRBD1. The specimen sequenced was naive CD8+ T cells from blood, with Jurkat cell RNA spiked in. The subset is: FACS-sorted CD8+CD4-CCR7+CD45RA+ naive T cells. The CDR3 protein is CASSQAGTGSYNSPLHF. The CDR3, as DNA: TGCGCCAGCAGCCAAGCCGGGACAGGCTCCTATAATTCACCCCTCCACTTT.